These 17 T cell receptor beta chains came from one sample sequenced in a study of beta chain features in type 1 diabetes. The isolated RNA, all of it, was reverse transcribed, so expressed TCRB transcripts were what got sequenced. Only in-frame clones appear in the TCRdb table, and some are missing; sequencing was by immunoSEQ multiplex PCR. The sample has around 180,000 clones; 13% are singletons. Sequenced input: central memory CD4+ T cells from blood. The source is a woman between 18 and 30 years old in good health.

The V gene is TRBV29-1, the J gene TRBJ2-2; 8 bases map to TRBD2. Germline CDR1 is SQVTM and CDR2 is ANQGSEA. The CDR3 sequence is 15 residues long. V shed 6 bases, J shed 1 base, and the junction held 7 bases outside the gene matches. The CDR3 region is CSVYLAGLNTGELFF. The CDR3, as DNA: TGCAGCGTGTATCTAGCGGGTCTGAACACCGGGGAGCTGTTTTTT.

The CDR3 nucleotides read TGCAGCGGAGGCTCTAGACGTTCAACGGAGACCCAGTACTTC. Protein product: CSGGSRRSTETQYF. This chain connects TRBV29-1 to TRBJ2-5; D not resolved. CDR1 SQVTM and CDR2 ANQGSEA come from the germline V gene. This CDR3 contains 14 residues. V lost 7 bases, J lost 5 bases, and 20 bases lay in between.

CDR3: CSVDKPGSDTQYF. The CDR3 DNA reads TGCAGCGTTGATAAACCGGGTTCAGATACGCAGTATTTT. V gene TRBV29-1 combines with J gene TRBJ2-3, with D unresolved. Germline assignment: CDR1 SQVTM and CDR2 ANQGSEA. Between the trimmed V and J ends, which lost 3 bases and 4 bases, there was a span of 11 bases. The CDR3 covers 13 residues.

This chain connects TRBV30 to TRBJ2-1; D is ambiguous. Germline CDR1 is GTSNPN and CDR2 is SVGIG (reference sequence). V dropped 5 bases and J dropped 5 bases, with 13 bases sitting between them. The CDR3 consists of 13 residues. CDR3 loop: CAWERRFDNEQFF. In DNA, the CDR3 is TGTGCCTGGGAGCGCCGCTTCGACAATGAGCAGTTCTTC.

In this sample, this clone turned up a few times. The chain couples TRBV6-1 to TRBJ2-5; 8 bases are shared with TRBD1. In germline, CDR1 is MNHNS, CDR2 SASEGT. The ends lost 5 bases at V and 6 bases at J; junction bases unmatched: 11. The CDR3 is 15 residues long. This CDR3 is CASSSNTGGKKTQYF. The CDR3 region has the DNA TGTGCCAGCAGTTCTAACACAGGGGGAAAGAAGACCCAGTACTTC.

This clone was counted between two and nine times. The chain recombines TRBV28 with TRBJ1-1, with D unresolved. The CDR3 sequence is 13 residues long. Germline-derived CDR1 and CDR2 are MDHEN and SYDVKM. The ends were cut back, 5 bases at V and 4 bases at J, with 11 bases in the middle. CDR3 sequence (DNA): TGTGCCAGCAGTCGGGTGACGGGCACTGAAGCTTTCTTT. The encoded protein is CASSRVTGTEAFF. Drawing the rest from reference TRBV28 and TRBJ1-1, the complete variable domain is DVKVTQSSRYLVKRTGEKVFLECVQDMDHENMFWYRQDPGLGLRLIYFSYDVKMKEKGDIPEGYSVSREKKERFSLILESASTNQTSMYLCASSRVTGTEAFFGQGTRLTVV.

The rearrangement joins TRBV27 to TRBJ2-7; the match to TRBD1 covers 10 bases. CDR1 is MNHEY and CDR2 is SMNVEV in the germline V gene (reference sequence). V lost 6 bases and J lost 11; bases outside the gene matches: 13. The length of the CDR3 is 14 residues. The CDR3 region has the DNA TGTGCCAGCAGAAGTACCGGGACAGGGGTTCGCGAGTACTTC. Amino acid sequence: CASRSTGTGVREYF.

This clone was observed a handful of times. Within the sample, other DNA sequences also encode this same CDR3. The chain uses TRBV30 and TRBJ1-3, with D hard to call. Germline-derived CDR1 and CDR2 are GTSNPN and SVGIG (reference sequence). Between the trimmed V and J ends, which lost 0 bases and 2 bases, there was a span of 2 bases. CDR3 length: 12 amino acids. This chain's CDR3 is CAWSVTGNTIYF. DNA for the CDR3: TGTGCCTGGAGTGTCACTGGAAACACCATATATTTT.

The gene calls are TRBV7-2 and TRBJ2-5; 11 positions match TRBD2. Trimming took 5 bases from V and 7 from J; bases not matched to a gene: 18. The germline V gene has CDR1 SGHTA and CDR2 FQGNSA. The CDR3 totals 18 residues. This CDR3 is CASSRKGLLAGGPGTQYF. CDR3 in DNA: TGTGCCAGCAGCCGAAAAGGGTTATTAGCGGGAGGGCCGGGGACCCAGTACTTC. Combining the CDR3 with reference TRBV7-2 and TRBJ2-5 gives the whole variable domain GAGVSQSPSNKVTEKGKDVELRCDPISGHTALYWYRQSLGQGLEFLIYFQGNSAPDKSGLPSDRFSAERTGGSVSTLTIQRTQQEDSAVYLCASSRKGLLAGGPGTQYFGPGTRLLVL.

This clone showed up just a few times. This sequence joins TRBV7-3 and TRBJ2-7; D possibly corresponds to TRBD1 (6 bases). The germline CDR1 and CDR2 sequences are SGHTA and FQGTGA. The V and J ends lost 2 bases and 3 bases respectively, with 14 bases between them. This CDR3 has 15 amino acids. The CDR3 spells CASSLLGNRDYEQYF. The CDR3 bases are TGTGCCAGCAGCTTATTAGGCAACAGGGACTACGAGCAGTACTTC.

This chain links TRBV30 with TRBJ2-1; 14 bases are a match to TRBD2. The germline V gene encodes CDR1 GTSNPN and CDR2 SVGIG (reference sequence). The CDR3 sequence is 16 residues long. With V trimmed by 5 bases and J by 9 bases, 12 bases remained unmatched. CDR3 amino acids: CAWGNPGLAGVSEQFF. The CDR3 nucleotides read TGTGCCTGGGGAAATCCGGGACTAGCGGGAGTATCTGAGCAGTTCTTC.

The chain carries TRBV5-1 and TRBJ1-2; 10 bases align to TRBD1. Germline loops: CDR1 SGHRS, CDR2 YFSETQ. V lost 0 bases and J lost 2; bases outside the gene matches: 4. This CDR3 is built from 16 residues. The CDR3 DNA reads as TGCGCCAGCAGCTTGGATGACAGGGGGCCGAACTATGGCTACACCTTC. Protein: CASSLDDRGPNYGYTF.

This chain joins TRBV4-2 and TRBJ2-1, with 7 bases identical to TRBD2. J was trimmed by 6 bases and V by 3 bases; bases with no gene match: 2. In germline, CDR1 is LGHNA, CDR2 YNFKEQ. The CDR3 spans 13 residues. CDR3 sequence (DNA): TGTGCCAGCAGCCATTCTAGCGGCAATGAGCAGTTCTTC. Its translation is CASSHSSGNEQFF.

This clone was found many times. This chain links TRBV21-1 with TRBJ2-5; TRBD1 is the table's D call, not checked against the DNA. TRBV21-1 counts as a pseudogene. The CDR3 has 14 amino acids. CDR3 protein: CASSNTGGVETQYF. CDR3 DNA sequence: TGTGCCAGCAGCAACACAGGGGGAGTGGAGACCCAGTACTTC.

This clone appeared a single time. A much larger clone is a single base away; this may be a read error. The genes are TRBV28 and TRBJ1-1; the D gene is possibly TRBD1 (6 bases). CDR3 size: 11 residues. V lost 6 bases and J lost 4, with 6 bases in between. CDR1 and CDR2 from the germline V gene are MDHEN and SYDVKM. The CDR3 coding sequence is TGTGCCAGCAGACAGGGCACTGAAGCTTTCTTT. This sequence encodes CASRQGTEAFF.

V usage is TRBV19 and J usage is TRBJ2-1, with TRBD1 matching over 9 bases. The CDR3 consists of 17 residues. Trimming cost V 3 bases and J 8 bases; bases outside gene matches: 14. CDR1 is LNHDA and CDR2 is SQIVND in the germline V gene (reference sequence). The chain's CDR3 is CASSMISVGTGNDEQFF. The CDR3 nucleotides read TGTGCCAGTAGTATGATTTCCGTGGGGACAGGGAACGATGAGCAGTTCTTC. Filled out from reference TRBV19 and TRBJ2-1, the complete variable domain reads DGGITQSPKYLFRKEGQNVTLSCEQNLNHDAMYWYRQDPGQGLRLIYYSQIVNDFQKGDIAEGYSVSREKKESFPLTVTSAQKNPTAFYLCASSMISVGTGNDEQFFGPGTRLTVL.

J is TRBJ1-5 and V is TRBV6-1; 9 nucleotides line up with TRBD1. The CDR3 consists of 14 residues. Germline-derived CDR1 and CDR2 are MNHNS and SASEGT. The junction had 7 bases not matched to a gene; V was cut back by 8 bases and J by 5 bases. CDR3 in DNA: TGTGCCAGCTGGCCTGGACAGGGGTATCAGCCCCAGCATTTT. It codes for CASWPGQGYQPQHF.